This T cell receptor (beta chain) came from a study of T cell responses to AZD1222 COVID-19 vaccine. Second-dose recipients at about 4 or about 12 weeks were treated as one pooled group. Study-wide findings and caveats: Only a handful of AZD1222 recipients, several in all, had baseline seropositivity. White British ancestry dominated among donors, who included more females, and clonal diversity was possibly underestimated. Close to half of spike-specific TCRs reportedly recognize unmutated variant regions.

The germline V gene encodes CDR1 KGHSH and CDR2 LQKENI. The CDR3 runs 14 residues. The V gene lost 3 bases and the J gene lost 5 bases, with 14 bases spanning the gap. Profiled with immunoSEQ multiplex PCR; TCRdb holds only in-frame clones, not every one. The data show approximately 150,000 clones, with 91% seen just once and less than 1.5% held by the top ten. In the case of this clone: Its matching antigen is unknown.

This receptor was identified in an adult who received the AZD1222 COVID-19 vaccine. The chain carries TRBV18 and TRBJ2-7; a weak D match, TRBD1 (6 bases). The starting material was peripheral blood, obtained 28 days after the second AZD1222 dose. The CDR3: CASSPIRGQDEQYF. In DNA, the CDR3 is TGTGCCAGCTCACCGATCAGGGGCCAGGACGAGCAGTACTTC.